Below, one T cell receptor beta chain is given with its context. A few counts support this clonotype. Its cognate antigen has yet to be identified. Base-call qualities are not available, and no considerably larger clone is one nucleotide away. This sample is drawn from a study of molecular identifiers for immune sequencing clone quantification (dated by TCRdb to 2016 to 2019). Concerning the study at large: In a replicate experiment, RNA from about 19,000 or 110,000 naive CD8 T cells was split into five aliquots, four of which were sequenced. This methods study benchmarked molecular-identifier clustering-based TCR repertoire sequencing (MIDCIRS) and TCR RNA copy counting, using CD8 T cells to do so. Overall study outcomes, separate from this receptor: The sizes of highly expanded clones could end up underestimated when identical TCR molecules share a barcode. In CMV-specific effector cells, clones with more than 20 RNA copies contained over 99% of molecules, whereas in naive cells such clones contained under 1% of molecules. A single cell's worth of spiked-in Jurkat TCR RNA was reported detectable even among about 1.1 million naive CD8 T cells. When barcode sub-clustering was omitted, TCR diversity was inflated by chimeric consensus sequences, with chimeras reaching as high as 47%. Naive libraries contained spiked-in Jurkat TCR RNA (roughly ten copies' worth), which is not part of the donor repertoire. Around 2.9 recovered TCR RNA copies per cell were obtained by modeling, versus about 9 by digital PCR, implying a capture efficiency of about 30%.

Libraries of naive CD8 T cells were built from about 20,000 to 1,000,000 sorted cells, with 10%, 30% or 50% of the purified RNA used. Naive CD8 T cells, defined as CD8+CD4-CCR7+CD45RA+, were FACS-sorted into RLT Plus buffer on a BD FACSAria II. To test detection sensitivity, Jurkat RNA equivalent to approximately nine TCR copies was spiked into samples of about 18,000-1,000,000 naive CD8 T cells. CD8 T cells were enriched using RosetteSep CD8+ T Cell Enrichment Cocktail and Ficoll-Paque, and the enriched cells then underwent ACK red cell lysis. The method was PCR. Sequencing took place on a NextSeq 500. Bulk TCR libraries were prepared as previously described, using TCR primers listed in Table S5. The Qiagen AllPrep DNA/RNA kit was used to purify total RNA. Before analysis, reads from multiple sequencing runs of one library were combined. The original pipeline was this. Reads were retained only if the reads had an exact TCR constant sequence, and the retained reads were trimmed to 150 nt and grouped according to their 12-nt molecular barcodes. Within each barcode group, reads were sub-clustered at a 15% Levenshtein threshold, and quality-weighted consensus sequences were built per RNA molecule. Non-functional sequences were excluded, and lower-count sequences lying one edit away from another sequence were also excluded. Based on fitting two negative binomial distributions, any barcode sub-cluster with under 20% of the maximum read count was discarded. The raw public reads went through TCRdb reprocessing: fastp at Q25, MiXCR clone calling, in-frame beta chains kept. Rows merge per CDR3 protein into single entries with the most common DNA and genes. TCRdb, not the authors, supplied the V and J calls. The sample table records around 470,000 distinct CDR3 sequences; roughly 24% of these occur just once. Clones ranked in the top ten supply approximately 0.8% of the sample.

Sequencing was performed on naive CD8+ T cells from blood, with Jurkat cell RNA spiked in. The cell subset or site label here, explained by the study, means: FACS-sorted CD8+CD4-CCR7+CD45RA+ naive T cells. This TCR came from a human donor in good health. Some libraries in this study had Jurkat cell RNA spiked in.

The DNA sequence is as follows: TGTGCCAGCAGCTTGGATCTGCCGGCGGACCAGTACTTC. Translation gives CASSLDLPADQYF. The sequence is built from TRBV5-5 and TRBJ2-5, with the D gene not confidently named. The CDR3 starts with the cysteine, ends with the phenylalanine, and has 13 residues. Of all the DNA, just the CDR3 is kept, 39 bases in frame from base 1. V and J are truncated by 0 bases and 10 bases respectively, leaving an intervening sequence of 13 bases. CDR1 and CDR2, per the germline V gene (reference sequence), are SGHKS and YYEKEE.